The entry that follows covers one TCR beta chain sequence. The antigen remains unidentified. With random hexamers, roughly 0.45 to 1 ug RNA was reverse transcribed. Across 54 Vbeta and 13 Jbeta, immunoSEQ multiplex PCR amplified TCR beta CDR3. TCRdb fed the immunoSEQ multiplex PCR reads into MiXCR, producing one record per CDR3 protein. This repertoire shows 55,000 to 75,000 distinct CDR3 sequences, about 92% found once; its top ten account for roughly 0.15%. This sample was taken from a study of CD8 T cells in Susac syndrome. Overall study context: Active disease was present in about 6 of the sequenced Susac syndrome patients, whereas 8 or 9 of them were in remission. Patients with Susac syndrome were therapy-naive, on corticosteroids, or on intravenous immunoglobulin alone at blood draw.

V lost 3 bases to trimming and J lost 5 bases; unmatched junction nucleotides: 5. Germline V gene data show CDR1 as SGHRS and CDR2 as YFSETQ. The CDR3 loop spans 14 amino acids. Findings of the study overall: TCR sequencing and HLA analysis covered a relatively small number of individuals.

The sequenced sample consisted of CD4+ T cells from PBMCs. The receptor was derived from a human donor with Susac syndrome. V is TRBV5-1 and J is TRBJ2-3; TRBD2 matches at 8 bases. The CDR3 protein is CASSSAGARDTQYF. The CDR3 nucleotides are TGCGCCAGCAGCTCAGCGGGGGCGCGAGATACGCAGTATTTT.